This T cell receptor beta chain was captured in a study of cytomegalovirus exposure and HLA in healthy donors. V was pared by 3 bases and J by 6 bases, with 12 bases between. This CDR3 comprises 12 residues. CDR1 is SQVTM, CDR2 ANQGSEA, per germline. The PCR was carried out with 60 Vbeta primers and 13 Jbeta primers. Using immunoSEQ multiplex PCR, the repertoire was profiled, and TCRdb retains in-frame clones only, with some absent. The sample lists some 140,000 clones; roughly 83% were seen once. Broader study findings: Researchers reportedly found TCR beta sequences accurately predicted most subjects' HLA-A and HLA-B alleles. Information on immune exposure was restricted to one variable (CMV serostatus). There were several of the most significant clusters that appeared linked to common viral pathogens in a later analysis.

In regard to this clone: Its antigen remains unknown.

The chain recombines TRBV29-1 with TRBJ2-7, with D maybe TRBD1 (5 bases). The clonotype originates from a female donor in good health and CMV-seronegative. Sequenced material: PBMCs. For the CDR3, the DNA is TGCAGCGTTGATGGCCAGGGCGGCGAGCAGTACTTC. This sequence encodes CSVDGQGGEQYF.